This is a list of T cell receptor beta chains from one sample in a study of sequential checkpoint blockade in melanoma. TCRdb keeps only in-frame clones here, not all; method: immunoSEQ multiplex PCR. The sample holds 2,500 or so clones, 20% to 25% seen once. Sequencing was performed on tumor tissue (inferred from file names), taken from a patient given nivolumab and ipilimumab in sequence. These receptors were taken from a human donor with melanoma. Both conserved end residues are part of each CDR3. A D gene is named only where the DNA matches it firmly. Rows give clone size only sometimes, using once, few, many, or a class for an expanded clone.

TRBJ1-5	.	TRBD1	TRBV6-8	CASSYRQGNQPQHF	TGTGCCAGCAGTTACAGACAGGGTAATCAGCCCCAGCATTTT
TRBJ1-5	medium-sized	TRBD1	TRBV11-3	CASSFTGGNQPQHF	TGTGCCAGCAGCTTCACAGGGGGGAATCAGCCCCAGCATTTT
TRBJ2-5	.	.	TRBV6-8	CASSEGTSQETQYF	TGTGCCAGCAGTGAGGGGACATCCCAAGAGACCCAGTACTTC
TRBJ1-3	few	.	TRBV6-8	CASSAGWHNSGNTIYF	TGTGCCAGCAGTGCTGGGTGGCACAACTCTGGAAACACCATATATTTT
TRBJ1-6	few	TRBD1	TRBV28	CASSPRDRTNSPLHF	TGTGCCAGCAGTCCGCGGGACAGAACCAATTCACCCCTCCACTTT
TRBJ1-1	few	.	TRBV29-1	CSARQQENTEAFF	TGCAGCGCCCGCCAGCAGGAGAACACTGAAGCTTTCTTT
TRBJ1-1	.	.	TRBV30	CAWSRGTGNTEAFF	TGTGCCTGGAGTAGGGGGACGGGGAACACTGAAGCTTTCTTT
TRBJ2-7	.	TRBD1	TRBV6-8	CASRTGFYEQYF	TGTGCCAGCAGGACAGGGTTCTACGAGCAGTACTTC
TRBJ2-1	medium-sized	TRBD1	TRBV6-8	CASRLGQVRNYNEQFF	TGTGCCAGCAGGTTGGGACAGGTCCGAAATTACAATGAGCAGTTCTTC
TRBJ2-3	medium-sized	TRBD2	TRBV11-3	CASSSPVAGVFTDTQYF	TGTGCCAGCAGCTCCCCGGTGGCGGGAGTCTTCACAGATACGCAGTATTTT
TRBJ1-5	few	TRBD1	TRBV30	CAWSVRGQGKQPQHF	TGTGCCTGGAGTGTTCGAGGACAGGGTAAACAGCCCCAGCATTTT
TRBJ1-2	.	.	TRBV5-1	CASSSDSPIYGYTF	TGCGCCAGCAGCTCGGACAGCCCCATCTATGGCTACACCTTC
TRBJ1-4	once	TRBD1	TRBV5-1	CASSTQGGREKLFF	TGCGCCAGCAGCACCCAGGGGGGTCGGGAAAAACTGTTTTTT
TRBJ2-7	few	TRBD2	TRBV29-1	CSVQLAGGRYEQYF	TGCAGCGTCCAACTAGCGGGAGGGAGATACGAGCAGTACTTC
TRBJ2-2	medium-sized	.	TRBV11-3	CASSLRFGGPNTGELFF	TGTGCCAGCAGCCTTAGGTTCGGGGGTCCGAACACCGGGGAGCTGTTTTTT
TRBJ1-5	.	.	TRBV19	CASSAGRRGKGQPQHF	TGTGCCAGTAGTGCGGGCCGTAGGGGGAAAGGACAGCCCCAGCATTTT
TRBJ1-5	.	TRBD1	TRBV19	CASREGPGGLSYQPQHF	TGTGCCAGTCGCGAGGGGCCAGGGGGACTAAGTTATCAGCCCCAGCATTTT
TRBJ1-3	.	TRBD1	TRBV12-5	CASTIGGTNTIYF	TGTGCCAGCACTATAGGGGGCACGAACACCATATATTTT
TRBJ2-7	.	.	TRBV11-3	CASSLGQSAYEQYF	TGTGCCAGCAGCTTAGGGCAAAGCGCCTACGAGCAGTACTTC
TRBJ2-3	many	.	TRBV11-3	CASSFLSLSTDTQYF	TGTGCCAGCAGCTTTCTGTCTCTGAGCACAGATACGCAGTATTTT
TRBJ2-3	many	TRBD2	TRBV11-3	CASSLVTSGSTDTQYF	TGTGCCAGCAGCTTAGTGACTAGCGGGAGCACAGATACGCAGTATTTT
TRBJ1-1	.	.	TRBV19	CASSIVSYGGEAFF	TGTGCCAGTAGTATAGTTAGCTACGGGGGTGAAGCTTTCTTT
TRBJ2-2	few	.	TRBV4-1	CASSHPTGELFF	TGCGCCAGCAGCCACCCAACCGGGGAGCTGTTTTTT
TRBJ1-1	large	TRBD1	TRBV6-8	CASSYRTGDAEAFF	TGTGCCAGCAGTTACAGGACAGGGGATGCTGAAGCTTTCTTT
TRBJ1-4	.	.	TRBV14	CASSQLMGGVEKLFF	TGTGCCAGCAGCCAACTGATGGGGGGAGTCGAAAAACTGTTTTTT
TRBJ1-1	.	.	TRBV18	CASSQGGGQGTEAFF	TGTGCCAGCTCACAAGGTGGGGGGCAGGGCACTGAAGCTTTCTTT
TRBJ1-1	.	.	TRBV28	CASSLLGRGRNTEAFF	TGTGCCAGCAGTTTATTAGGCAGGGGACGGAACACTGAAGCTTTCTTT
TRBJ2-2	.	TRBD2	TRBV6-8	CASRTSGNTGELFF	TGTGCCAGCAGGACTAGCGGGAACACCGGGGAGCTGTTTTTT
TRBJ1-4	.	.	TRBV28	CASEGRGQTNEKLFF	TGTGCCAGCGAGGGTCGGGGGCAAACTAATGAAAAACTGTTTTTT
TRBJ1-5	.	TRBD1	TRBV2	CASSLGQVANQPQHF	TGTGCCAGCAGTTTGGGACAGGTCGCCAATCAGCCCCAGCATTTT
TRBJ2-7	.	.	TRBV19	CASTLRDGDEQYF	TGTGCCAGTACCCTACGGGACGGAGACGAGCAGTACTTC
TRBJ2-1	few	TRBD1	TRBV28	CASSLTGRQGSYEQFF	TGTGCCAGCAGTTTAACCGGGAGACAGGGGAGCTATGAGCAGTTCTTC
TRBJ1-1	.	.	TRBV15	CATSREGGHTEAFF	TGTGCCACCAGCAGGGAGGGGGGCCACACTGAAGCTTTCTTT
TRBJ2-2	.	TRBD1	TRBV9	CASSTKAGGLTGELFF	TGTGCCAGCAGCACCAAGGCAGGGGGCTTAACCGGGGAGCTGTTTTTT
TRBJ1-1	.	.	TRBV19	CASMGGWTEAFF	TGTGCCAGTATGGGGGGTTGGACTGAAGCTTTCTTT
TRBJ1-5	.	TRBD1	TRBV19	CASIPGTGAAQPQHF	TGTGCCAGTATCCCCGGGACAGGGGCGGCCCAGCCCCAGCATTTT
TRBJ2-1	.	.	TRBV9	CASSVSPGGHFSYNEQFF	TGTGCCAGCAGCGTATCCCCAGGAGGGCACTTCTCCTACAATGAGCAGTTCTTC
TRBJ2-3	few	.	TRBV9	CASSVGGRRSDTQYF	TGTGCCAGCAGCGTAGGAGGGAGACGGTCAGATACGCAGTATTTT
TRBJ2-5	few	TRBD2	TRBV19	CASKGRGHGTQYF	TGTGCCAGTAAGGGGAGGGGCCACGGGACCCAGTACTTC
TRBJ2-3	.	.	TRBV4-1	CASSGRELRGTDTQYF	TGCGCCAGCAGTGGACGGGAACTCCGAGGGACAGATACGCAGTATTTT
TRBJ1-2	few	TRBD1	TRBV28	CASRPNGQVGVGPNYGYTF	TGTGCCAGCAGGCCTAATGGACAGGTCGGGGTTGGTCCTAACTATGGCTACACCTTC
TRBJ2-1	few	.	TRBV11-3	CASSPTMSSYNEQFF	TGTGCCAGCAGCCCCACTATGAGCTCCTACAATGAGCAGTTCTTC
TRBJ1-2	.	.	TRBV23-1	CASSSDRNYGYTF	TGCGCCAGCAGCTCCGACCGTAACTATGGCTACACCTTC
TRBJ2-3	.	.	TRBV19	CASMGLRIASDTQYF	TGTGCCAGTATGGGGCTCCGCATCGCCTCAGATACGCAGTATTTT
TRBJ2-6	.	TRBD1	TRBV15	CATSRDLLGGTGAAGANVLTF	TGTGCCACCAGCAGAGATCTCTTAGGGGGGACAGGGGCTGCTGGGGCCAACGTCCTGACTTTC
TRBJ1-4	.	TRBD1	TRBV5-1	CASSLTGGNEKLFF	TGCGCCAGCAGCCTCACAGGGGGTAACGAAAAACTGTTTTTT
TRBJ1-3	.	.	TRBV19	CASTADRSSGNTIYF	TGTGCCAGTACCGCCGACCGCAGCTCTGGAAACACCATATATTTT